This paragraph reports one T cell receptor (beta chain). In the source study's methods: Reference gene primer amplification in the assay estimated nucleated cell counts. Sequencing was performed with immunoSEQ multiplex PCR; in TCRdb, only in-frame clones are kept and a portion is missing. V, J and clone size are those of that table, while D and trimming were read from the DNA. The profile shows some 220,000 clones, 70% to 90% of them singletons. Seattle enrolled patients during active infection and tracked them longitudinally. These data originate in a study of blood T cell repertoires in COVID-19. Study summary: Whether acute or convalescent, the COVID-19 samples came from the United States, Italy and Spain. T cells, B-cell-depleted T cells, or PBMCs supplied cDNA or gDNA.

V was cut by 2 bases and J by 7 bases, with 8 bases left in between. CDR3 length: 12 residues. The sequence was collected from a woman aged 70-85 years with COVID-19, enrolled during active disease. The chain links TRBV12-3 or TRBV12-4 to TRBJ1-2, with D perhaps matching TRBD1 (5 bases). Sequences were obtained from peripheral blood. The CDR3 sequence is CASSLKGVGYTF. In nucleotides, the CDR3 is TGTGCCAGCAGTTTAAAAGGGGTTGGCTACACCTTC.